A single T cell receptor (beta chain) is shown here with its context. Its specificity is not known. Scientists ran DNA taken from cultured CD4+ T cells through the Oncomine TCR Beta short-read assay for sequencing. TCRdb reprocessed the PCR reads via MiXCR and lists one record per CDR3 protein. The sample records about 7,100 distinct CDR3 sequences, 66% being singletons. Treatment in this sample: roughly 10-day PBMC culture with coronavirus spike peptide pools or control peptides (ViraFEST assay). This sample was taken from a study of vaccination and CD4 T cells after COVID-19. The TCR comes from a human donor who had recovered from COVID-19. Sequenced sample: CD4+ T cells from blood, cultured in vitro.

The CDR3 loop is CASSQPFNGLEQFF. In DNA, the CDR3 is TGTGCCAGCAGCCAGCCCTTCAATGGGCTGGAGCAGTTCTTC. J is TRBJ2-1 and V is TRBV4-2; D gene unclear. The V gene lost 3 bases and the J gene lost 10 bases, with 16 bases spanning the gap. The CDR3 loop spans 14 amino acids. Germline CDR1 is LGHNA and CDR2 is YNFKEQ.